Presented here are 17 T cell receptor beta chains from one specimen sequenced in a study of blood T cells in healthy people across ages (dated by TCRdb to between 2014 and 2017). Libraries were constructed by 5' RACE. The listed sequencing device is Illumina HiSeq 2500. A second PCR of roughly 6 to 11 cycles was run with a J-beta primer mix and a sample-barcoded 5' primer. TCRdb trimmed public reads at Q25 via fastp, called clones via MiXCR and kept in-frame beta chains. Entries are consolidated by CDR3 protein sequence, retaining the most common genes and DNA. The sample table contains around 1,700,000 distinct CDR3 sequences; only one count was recorded for roughly 28% of them. Of the sample, less than 9.5% falls within the top ten clones. The sample consisted of blood. The receptors derive from a woman in her 30s in good health.

This clonotype was counted ten times or more. The genes are TRBV7-6 and TRBJ2-1; D possibly corresponds to TRBD2 (6 bases). Looked up from germline, CDR1 is SGHVS and CDR2 is FNYEAQ. With 1 base removed from V and 7 bases from J, the gap between germline ends came to 14 bases. This CDR3 spans 15 amino acids. The CDR3: CASSLVHGGGNEQFF. In DNA, the CDR3 is TGTGCCAGCAGCTTAGTTCACGGGGGAGGTAATGAGCAGTTCTTC.

The chain carries TRBV2 and TRBJ2-2, with D unclear. V lost 3 bases, J lost 6 bases, and 8 bases lay in between. This CDR3 comprises 13 residues. In germline, CDR1 is SNHLY, CDR2 FYNNEI. The CDR3 here is CASSEETAGELFF. The CDR3 region has the DNA TGTGCCAGCAGTGAGGAGACGGCCGGGGAGCTGTTTTTT.

J is TRBJ2-1 and V is TRBV5-5; 11 bases match TRBD2. The V gene end was trimmed by 4 bases and the J gene end by 2 bases; junction bases not matched to a gene: 5. The germline V gene has CDR1 SGHKS and CDR2 YYEKEE (reference sequence). This CDR3 region has 16 residues. The CDR3 reads CASSIGGLAAYNEQFF. DNA for the CDR3: TGTGCCAGCAGCATCGGGGGACTAGCGGCCTACAATGAGCAGTTCTTC.

This clonotype was seen more than once but under ten times. This CDR3 reads CASSLVGAGVTDTQYF. The CDR3 coding sequence is TGTGCCAGCAGCTTAGTGGGAGCGGGGGTCACAGATACGCAGTATTTT. The gene calls are TRBV7-2 and TRBJ2-3, with 8 bases aligning to TRBD2. V dropped 1 base and J dropped 2; count of bases not matched to a gene: 5. The V gene's germline CDR1 is SGHTA and CDR2 FQGNSA. The CDR3 extends over 16 amino acids.

This clonotype turned up a few times. The chain couples TRBV7-6 to TRBJ2-3, with 10 bases fitting TRBD2. Losses at the gene ends were 1 base for V and 4 bases for J; bases not matched to a gene: 11. Germline assignment: CDR1 SGHVS and CDR2 FNYEAQ. This CDR3 is 18 amino acids long. CDR3 sequence: CASSLGISPSGSSDTQYF. For the CDR3, the DNA is TGTGCCAGCAGCTTAGGGATATCCCCTAGCGGGAGCTCAGATACGCAGTATTTT.

This clonotype was counted only a few times. In DNA, the CDR3 is TGCAGCGGCGAAGGTATCGGAGATACGCAGTATTTT. Amino acids: CSGEGIGDTQYF. V is TRBV29-1 and J is TRBJ2-3; D gene ambiguous. Trimming took off 7 bases at V and 5 bases at J, with 13 bases between the two ends. The CDR3 has 12 amino acids. Looked up from germline, CDR1 is SQVTM and CDR2 is ANQGSEA.

The chain couples TRBV6-2 or TRBV6-3 to TRBJ2-1; TRBD1 matches 8 bases. This CDR3 has 15 residues. Looked up from germline, CDR1 is MNHEY and CDR2 is SVGEGT. After removal of 3 bases from V and 6 bases from J, the junction contained 7 bases not matched to a gene. CDR3 in amino acids: CASSYQGAPSNEQFF. CDR3 DNA sequence: TGTGCCAGCAGTTATCAGGGGGCACCCAGCAATGAGCAGTTCTTC.

Only one count was recorded for this clonotype. This sequence joins TRBV20-1 and TRBJ2-3; unclear D gene. CDR1 is DFQATT, CDR2 SNEGSKA, per germline (reference sequence). Trimming shortened V by 0 bases and J by 2 bases, and 9 bases separated the two germline ends. This CDR3 has 14 amino acids. CDR3 nucleotides: TGCAGTGCTAGAGACGACTCTCCCACAGATACGCAGTATTTT. Its protein is CSARDDSPTDTQYF.

In its sample, this clonotype was seen a few times. The chain combines TRBV14 with TRBJ2-5, with 10 bases fitting TRBD2. This CDR3 region has 16 residues. J was trimmed by 4 bases and V by 4 bases; bases with no gene match: 9. Looked up from germline, CDR1 is SGHDN and CDR2 is FVKESK. CDR3 sequence: CASSPHLAGALETQYF. The DNA of the CDR3 is TGTGCCAGCAGCCCGCACCTAGCGGGAGCTTTAGAGACCCAGTACTTC. Supplemented by reference TRBV14 and TRBJ2-5, the full variable domain reads EAGVTQFPSHSVIEKGQTVTLRCDPISGHDNLYWYRRVMGKEIKFLLHFVKESKQDESGMPNNRFLAERTGGTYSTLKVQPAELEDSGVYFCASSPHLAGALETQYFGPGTRLLVL.

This clonotype has more than one count but fewer than ten. The chain links TRBV9 to TRBJ2-1; D remains unclear. Trimming stripped 1 base from V and 7 bases from J, with 9 bases between. CDR1 and CDR2 from the germline V gene are SGDLS and YYNGEE. CDR3 length equals 13 residues. The CDR3 region is CASSVTRSNEQFF. The CDR3 coding sequence is TGTGCCAGCAGCGTAACGCGAAGTAATGAGCAGTTCTTC.

This chain links TRBV10-2 with TRBJ2-3; TRBD2 agrees at 8 bases. V lost 3 bases to trimming and J lost 4 bases; unmatched junction nucleotides: 15. CDR1 is WSHSY and CDR2 is SAAADI in the germline V gene. This CDR3 comprises 18 residues. CDR3 nucleotides: TGCGCCAGCAGTGACCCCCACCCGGGAGGGGGACGGGCAGATACGCAGTATTTT. This codes for CASSDPHPGGGRADTQYF.

Many counts were recorded for this clonotype. The chain has TRBV5-1 and TRBJ2-1; 9 bases map to TRBD1. This CDR3 is 19 amino acids long. The V and J ends lost 4 bases and 4 bases, in that order; junction bases with no gene match: 18. Germline V CDR1 and CDR2: SGHRS, YFSETQ. CDR3 sequence reads: CASSLYQALGGQGYNEQFF. The CDR3 bases are TGCGCCAGCAGCCTCTACCAAGCCCTGGGGGGACAGGGATACAATGAGCAGTTCTTC.

The V gene is TRBV9, the J gene TRBJ2-3; 8 nucleotides match TRBD1. CDR1 and CDR2 (germline): SGDLS, YYNGEE. The CDR3 covers 17 residues. After removal of 0 bases from V and 3 bases from J, the junction contained 9 bases not matched to a gene. CDR3 bases: TGTGCCAGCAGCGTAGCCAGAAGACAGGGGCGGACAGATACGCAGTATTTT. Its protein is CASSVARRQGRTDTQYF.

The chain uses TRBV29-1 and TRBJ2-1; D is undetermined. The CDR3 length is 14 residues. Trimming left V 0 bases short and J 9 bases short, with 15 bases between. CDR1 is SQVTM, CDR2 ANQGSEA, per germline. This CDR3 is CSVEDNTLSIEQFF. CDR3 in DNA: TGCAGCGTTGAAGATAACACGCTTTCCATTGAGCAGTTCTTC.

This clonotype was seen repeatedly, ten times or more. V usage is TRBV6-5 and J usage is TRBJ2-7; perhaps TRBD2 as D (5 bases). Trimming removed 2 bases from V and 8 bases from J, with 10 bases in between. This CDR3 comprises 12 residues. Germline CDR1 and CDR2: MNHEY and SVGAGI. The CDR3 DNA reads TGTGCCAGCAGTTACCGCCCGGGAAAGCAGTACTTC. Its protein is CASSYRPGKQYF.

This clonotype was seen many times. This chain joins TRBV20-1 and TRBJ2-5; 10 nucleotides agree with TRBD1. The CDR3 extends over 15 amino acids. V shed 5 bases and J 5 bases; nucleotides not matched to a gene: 11. The germline CDR1 and CDR2 sequences are DFQATT and SNEGSKA (reference sequence). CDR3 nucleotides: TGCAGTGCTCGGAACTTGACAGGGGGCGCGGAGACCCAGTACTTC. It translates to CSARNLTGGAETQYF.

With respect to this clonotype: A much more abundant neighbour one base away suggests this may be a read error. The rearrangement uses TRBV20-1 and TRBJ2-1, with 8 nucleotides matching TRBD2. V was clipped by 3 bases and J by 13 bases; unmatched bases: 17. This CDR3 is built from 15 residues. Germline V gene data show CDR1 as DFQATT and CDR2 as SNEGSKA (reference sequence). Written as DNA, the CDR3 is TGCAGTGCTAGGAATTTAGCGGGGCCTGGGGAGACCCAGTTCTTC. Its translation is CSARNLAGPGETQFF.